Included here is one T cell receptor beta chain sequence, with context. This sample stems from a study of blood T cell repertoires in COVID-19. The wider study: The United States, Italy and Spain were the sources of the acute and convalescent COVID-19 samples. From T cells, B-cell-depleted T cells, or PBMCs came the material, which was cDNA or gDNA.

In the original processing: It was from reference gene primer amplification that nucleated cell counts were estimated. Only in-frame clones appear in the TCRdb table, and some are missing; sequencing was by immunoSEQ multiplex PCR. D and trimming were read from the DNA, whereas the V and J calls and clone size are those reported in that table. The table has over 60,000 clones, approximately 77% seen once. This CDR3 region has 16 residues. The V and J ends lost 7 bases and 0 bases, in that order; junction bases with no gene match: 10. Germline V CDR1 and CDR2: MNHNY, SVGAGI (reference sequence). Sequencing was carried out using peripheral blood. This clonotype was sampled from a human donor in a cohort sampled during active COVID-19. The chain links TRBV6-6 to TRBJ2-5; TRBD2 matches 8 bases. CDR3 sequence: CASKQRTSRYQETQYF. CDR3 nucleotides: TGTGCCAGCAAACAGAGGACTAGCCGTTACCAAGAGACCCAGTACTTC.